This T cell receptor (beta chain) was captured by sequencing in a study of blood T cell repertoires in COVID-19. V lost 7 bases and J lost 9, with 13 bases in between. There are 13 residues in the CDR3. Germline values: CDR1 MNHNY, CDR2 SVGAGI (reference sequence). Generated by immunoSEQ multiplex PCR, the TCRdb table keeps only in-frame clones and is missing some. The data show about 380,000 clones, with about 87% seen just once and 1.3% held by the top ten. Cohort allocation depended upon clinical history that participants reported. This TCR was sampled from a man aged 25-40 years who had recovered from COVID-19. The chain links TRBV6-6 to TRBJ1-6; the D gene is possibly TRBD1 (5 bases). Sequencing was carried out using PBMCs or T cells enriched from blood (not recorded which). The CDR3 here is CASTLRQGSPLHF. Written as DNA, the CDR3 is TGTGCCAGCACCCTACGGCAGGGTTCACCCCTCCACTTT.